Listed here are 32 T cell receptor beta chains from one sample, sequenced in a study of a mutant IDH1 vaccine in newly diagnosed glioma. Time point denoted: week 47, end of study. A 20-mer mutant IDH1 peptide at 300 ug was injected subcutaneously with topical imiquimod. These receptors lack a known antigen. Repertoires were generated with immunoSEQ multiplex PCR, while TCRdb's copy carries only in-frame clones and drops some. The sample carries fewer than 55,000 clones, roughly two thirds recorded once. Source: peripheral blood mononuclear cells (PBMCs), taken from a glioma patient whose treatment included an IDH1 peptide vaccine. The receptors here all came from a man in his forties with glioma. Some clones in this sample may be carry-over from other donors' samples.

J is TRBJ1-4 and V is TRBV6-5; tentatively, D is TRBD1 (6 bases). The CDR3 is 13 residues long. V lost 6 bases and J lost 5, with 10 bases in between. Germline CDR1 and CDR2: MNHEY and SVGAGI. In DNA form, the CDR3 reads TGTGCCAGCAGGCGCACAGGGAATGAAAAACTGTTTTTT. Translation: CASRRTGNEKLFF.

CDR3 sequence: CSVEGVSTEAFF. For the CDR3, the DNA is TGCAGCGTTGAAGGGGTGAGCACTGAAGCTTTCTTT. V is TRBV29-1 and J is TRBJ1-1; D is uncertain. Germline CDR1 and CDR2: SQVTM and ANQGSEA. V dropped 1 base and J dropped 4 bases, with 7 bases sitting between them. The CDR3 is made up of 12 amino acids. The full variable domain, rest sourced from reference TRBV29-1 and TRBJ1-1, is SAVISQKPSRDICQRGTSLTIQCQVDSQVTMMFWYRQQPGQSLTLIATANQGSEATYESGFVIDKFPISRPNLTFSTLTVSNMSPEDSSIYLCSVEGVSTEAFFGQGTRLTVV.

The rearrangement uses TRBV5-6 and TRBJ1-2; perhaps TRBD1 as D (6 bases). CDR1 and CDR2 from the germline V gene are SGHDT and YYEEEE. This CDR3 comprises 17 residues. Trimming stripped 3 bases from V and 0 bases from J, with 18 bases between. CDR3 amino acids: CASSWVGRGGANYGYTF. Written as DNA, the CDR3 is TGTGCCAGCAGCTGGGTCGGCAGGGGCGGTGCTAACTATGGCTACACCTTC. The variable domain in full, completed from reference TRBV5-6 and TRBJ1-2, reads DAGVTQSPTHLIKTRGQQVTLRCSPKSGHDTVSWYQQALGQGPQFIFQYYEEEERQRGNFPDRFSGHQFPNYSSELNVNALLLGDSALYLCASSWVGRGGANYGYTFGSGTRLTVV.

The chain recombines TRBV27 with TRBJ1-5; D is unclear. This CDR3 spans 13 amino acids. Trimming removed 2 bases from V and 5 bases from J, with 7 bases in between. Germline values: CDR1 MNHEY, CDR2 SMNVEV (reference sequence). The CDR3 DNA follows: TGTGCCAGCAGTTTACTCCCTGATCAGCCCCAGCATTTT. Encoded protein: CASSLLPDQPQHF.

The CDR3 sequence is CASRKMTESNTGELFF. The CDR3 nucleotides read TGTGCCAGCAGGAAAATGACGGAATCGAACACCGGGGAGCTGTTTTTT. The chain joins TRBV5-6 to TRBJ2-2; D not resolved. V was clipped by 5 bases and J by 0 bases, with 14 bases between them. Germline V gene sequence: CDR1 SGHDT, CDR2 YYEEEE. The CDR3 consists of 16 residues. Full variable domain (rest looked up from reference TRBV5-6 and TRBJ2-2): DAGVTQSPTHLIKTRGQQVTLRCSPKSGHDTVSWYQQALGQGPQFIFQYYEEEERQRGNFPDRFSGHQFPNYSSELNVNALLLGDSALYLCASRKMTESNTGELFFGEGSRLTVL.

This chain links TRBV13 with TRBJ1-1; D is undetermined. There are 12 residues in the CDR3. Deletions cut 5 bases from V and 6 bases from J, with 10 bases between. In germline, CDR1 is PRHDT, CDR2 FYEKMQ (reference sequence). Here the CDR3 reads CASSADTPEAFF. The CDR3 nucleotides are TGTGCCAGCAGCGCAGATACTCCTGAAGCTTTCTTT.

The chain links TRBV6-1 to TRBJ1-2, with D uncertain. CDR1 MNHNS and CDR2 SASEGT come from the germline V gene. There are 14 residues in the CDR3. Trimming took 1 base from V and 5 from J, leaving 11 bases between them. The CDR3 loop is CASSEGLAAYGYTF. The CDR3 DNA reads TGTGCCAGCAGTGAAGGTTTGGCAGCGTATGGCTACACCTTC.

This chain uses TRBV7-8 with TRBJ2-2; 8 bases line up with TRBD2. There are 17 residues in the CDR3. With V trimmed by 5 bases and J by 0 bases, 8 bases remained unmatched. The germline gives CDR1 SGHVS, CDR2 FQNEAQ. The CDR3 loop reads CASSPRAGAANTGELFF. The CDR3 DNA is TGTGCCAGCAGCCCCCGAGCGGGGGCCGCGAACACCGGGGAGCTGTTTTTT.

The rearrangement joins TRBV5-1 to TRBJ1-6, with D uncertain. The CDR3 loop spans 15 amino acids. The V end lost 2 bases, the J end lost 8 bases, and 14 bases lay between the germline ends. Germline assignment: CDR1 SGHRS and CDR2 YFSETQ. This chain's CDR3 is CASSFRPSGDSPLHF. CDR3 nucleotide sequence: TGCGCCAGCAGCTTCCGACCCTCGGGCGATTCACCCCTCCACTTT.

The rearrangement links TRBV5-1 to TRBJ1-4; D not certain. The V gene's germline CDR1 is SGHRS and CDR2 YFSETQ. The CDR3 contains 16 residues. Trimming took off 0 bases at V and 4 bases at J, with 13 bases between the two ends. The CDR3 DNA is TGCGCCAGCAGCTTGGCCTTAGGGTCAGATAATGAAAAACTGTTTTTT. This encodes CASSLALGSDNEKLFF.

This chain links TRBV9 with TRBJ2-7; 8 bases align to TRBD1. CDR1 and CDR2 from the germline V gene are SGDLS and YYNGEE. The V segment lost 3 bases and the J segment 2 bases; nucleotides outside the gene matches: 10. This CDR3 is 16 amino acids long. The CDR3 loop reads CASSANRDRPTYEQYF. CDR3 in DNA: TGTGCCAGCAGCGCTAACCGGGACAGGCCCACCTACGAGCAGTACTTC.

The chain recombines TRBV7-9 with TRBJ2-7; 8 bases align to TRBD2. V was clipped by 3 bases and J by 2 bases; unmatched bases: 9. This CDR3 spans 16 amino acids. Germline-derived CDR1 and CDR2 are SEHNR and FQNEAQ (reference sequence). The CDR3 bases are TGTGCCAGCAGCTTCGGGGGGGGACCCGGACCCTACGAGCAGTACTTC. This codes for CASSFGGGPGPYEQYF.

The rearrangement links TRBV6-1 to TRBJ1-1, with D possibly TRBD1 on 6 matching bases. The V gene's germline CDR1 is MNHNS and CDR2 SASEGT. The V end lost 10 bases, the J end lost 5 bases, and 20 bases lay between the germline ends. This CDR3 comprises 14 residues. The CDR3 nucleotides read TGTGCCACCGCTGACAGGCCTCAGCGGACTGAAGCTTTCTTT. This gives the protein CATADRPQRTEAFF.

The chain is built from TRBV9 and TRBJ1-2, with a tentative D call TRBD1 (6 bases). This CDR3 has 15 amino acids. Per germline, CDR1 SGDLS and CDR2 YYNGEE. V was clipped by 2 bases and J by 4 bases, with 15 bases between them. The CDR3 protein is CASSVGSTGVYGYTF. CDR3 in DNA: TGTGCCAGCAGCGTGGGCTCGACAGGTGTCTATGGCTACACCTTC.

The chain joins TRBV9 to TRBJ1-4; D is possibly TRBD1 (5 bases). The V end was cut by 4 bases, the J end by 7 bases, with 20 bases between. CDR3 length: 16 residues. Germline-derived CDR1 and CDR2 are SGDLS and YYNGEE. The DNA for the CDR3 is TGTGCCAGCAGCCTCGGGGACGGACTCCCTGGTGAAAAACTGTTTTTT. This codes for CASSLGDGLPGEKLFF. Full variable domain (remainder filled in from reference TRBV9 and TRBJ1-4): DSGVTQTPKHLITATGQRVTLRCSPRSGDLSVYWYQQSLDQGLQFLIQYYNGEERAKGNILERFSAQQFPDLHSELNLSSLELGDSALYFCASSLGDGLPGEKLFFGSGTQLSVL.

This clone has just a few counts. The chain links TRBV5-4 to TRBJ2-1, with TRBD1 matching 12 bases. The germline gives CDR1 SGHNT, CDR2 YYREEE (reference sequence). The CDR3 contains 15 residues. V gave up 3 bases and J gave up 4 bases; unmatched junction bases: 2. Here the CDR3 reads CASSSGQGAYNEQFF. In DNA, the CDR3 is TGTGCCAGCAGCTCGGGACAGGGGGCTTACAATGAGCAGTTCTTC.

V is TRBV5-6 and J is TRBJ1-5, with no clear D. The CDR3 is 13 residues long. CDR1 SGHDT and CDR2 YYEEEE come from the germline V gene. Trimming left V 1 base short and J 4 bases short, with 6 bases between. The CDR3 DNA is TGTGCCAGCAGCTTGTGGGAGAATCAGCCCCAGCATTTT. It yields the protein CASSLWENQPQHF.

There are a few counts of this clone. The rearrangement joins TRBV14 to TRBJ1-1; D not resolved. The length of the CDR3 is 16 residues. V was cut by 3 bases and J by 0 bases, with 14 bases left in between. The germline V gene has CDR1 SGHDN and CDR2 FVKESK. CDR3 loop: CASSHGGLHMNTEAFF. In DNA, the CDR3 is TGTGCCAGCAGCCACGGAGGGCTCCACATGAACACTGAAGCTTTCTTT.

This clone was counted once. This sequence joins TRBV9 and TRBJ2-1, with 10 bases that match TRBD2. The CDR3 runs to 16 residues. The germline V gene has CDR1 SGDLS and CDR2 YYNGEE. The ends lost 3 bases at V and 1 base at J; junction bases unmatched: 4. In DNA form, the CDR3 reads TGTGCCAGCAGCGACTTAGCGGGGGGTTCCTACAATGAGCAGTTCTTC. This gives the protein CASSDLAGGSYNEQFF.

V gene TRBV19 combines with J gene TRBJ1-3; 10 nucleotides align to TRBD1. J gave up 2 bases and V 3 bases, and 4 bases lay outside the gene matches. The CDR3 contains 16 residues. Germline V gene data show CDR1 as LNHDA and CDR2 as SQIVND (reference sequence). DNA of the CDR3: TGTGCCAGTAGTATCTTAGGGACAGGGGCTGGAAACACCATATATTTT. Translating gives CASSILGTGAGNTIYF.

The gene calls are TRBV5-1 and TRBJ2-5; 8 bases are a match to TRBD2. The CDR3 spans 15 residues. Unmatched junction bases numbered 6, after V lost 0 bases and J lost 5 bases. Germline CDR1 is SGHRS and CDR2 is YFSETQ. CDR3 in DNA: TGCGCCAGCAGCTTGGCAGCGGGGGTTGGGGAGACCCAGTACTTC. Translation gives CASSLAAGVGETQYF.

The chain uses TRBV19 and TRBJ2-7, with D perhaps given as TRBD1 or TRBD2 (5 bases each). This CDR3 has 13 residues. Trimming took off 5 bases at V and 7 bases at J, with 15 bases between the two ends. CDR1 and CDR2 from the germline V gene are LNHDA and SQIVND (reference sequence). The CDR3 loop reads CASSEPGRREQYF. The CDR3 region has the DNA TGTGCCAGTAGTGAACCGGGACGCCGGGAGCAGTACTTC.

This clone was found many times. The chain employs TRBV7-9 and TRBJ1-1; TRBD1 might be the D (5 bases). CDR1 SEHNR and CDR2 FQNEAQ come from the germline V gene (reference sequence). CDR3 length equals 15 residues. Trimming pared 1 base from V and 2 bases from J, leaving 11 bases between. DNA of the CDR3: TGTGCCAGCAGCTTAGTATTCGGGGGAAACACTGAAGCTTTCTTT. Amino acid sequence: CASSLVFGGNTEAFF.

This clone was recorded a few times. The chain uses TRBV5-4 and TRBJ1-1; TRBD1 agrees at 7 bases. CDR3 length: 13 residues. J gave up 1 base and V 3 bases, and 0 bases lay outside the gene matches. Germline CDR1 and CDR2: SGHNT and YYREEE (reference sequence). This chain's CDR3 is CASSWDRNTEAFF. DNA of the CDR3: TGTGCCAGCAGCTGGGACAGGAACACTGAAGCTTTCTTT.

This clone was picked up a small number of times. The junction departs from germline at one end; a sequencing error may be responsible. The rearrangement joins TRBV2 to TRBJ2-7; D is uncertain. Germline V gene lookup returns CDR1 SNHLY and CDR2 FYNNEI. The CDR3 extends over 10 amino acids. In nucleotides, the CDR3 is TGTGCCAGCAGGGAAGGTTGGCAGTACTTC. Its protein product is CASREGWQYF.

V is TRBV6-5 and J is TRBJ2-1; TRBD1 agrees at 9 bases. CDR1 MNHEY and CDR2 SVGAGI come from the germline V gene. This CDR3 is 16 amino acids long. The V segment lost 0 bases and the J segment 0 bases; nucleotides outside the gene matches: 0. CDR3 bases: TGTGCCAGCAGTTACTCGGGACAGGGCTCCTACAATGAGCAGTTCTTC. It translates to CASSYSGQGSYNEQFF.

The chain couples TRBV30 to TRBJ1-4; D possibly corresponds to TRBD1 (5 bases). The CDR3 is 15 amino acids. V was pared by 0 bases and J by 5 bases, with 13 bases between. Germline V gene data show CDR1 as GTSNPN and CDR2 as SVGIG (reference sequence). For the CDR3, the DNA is TGTGCCTGGAGTGTCAGGAGGGCAGGGAATGAAAAACTGTTTTTT. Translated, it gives CAWSVRRAGNEKLFF.

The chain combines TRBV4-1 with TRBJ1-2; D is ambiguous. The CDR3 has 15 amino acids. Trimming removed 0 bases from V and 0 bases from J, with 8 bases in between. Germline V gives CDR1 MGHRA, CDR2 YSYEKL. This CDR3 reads CASSQESSPNYGYTF. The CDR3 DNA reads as TGCGCCAGCAGCCAAGAGAGCTCCCCTAACTATGGCTACACCTTC.

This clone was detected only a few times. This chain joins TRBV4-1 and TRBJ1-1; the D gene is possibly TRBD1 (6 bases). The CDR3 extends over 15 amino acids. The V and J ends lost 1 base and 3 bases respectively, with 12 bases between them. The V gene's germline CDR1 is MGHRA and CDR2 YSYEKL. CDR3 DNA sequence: TGCGCCAGCAGCCAAGCGTGGCGGACAGACACTGAAGCTTTCTTT. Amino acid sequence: CASSQAWRTDTEAFF.

The CDR3: CASSSTTGGYDEQYF. In DNA form, the CDR3 reads TGCGCCAGCAGCTCGACGACAGGGGGCTACGACGAGCAGTACTTC. The gene calls are TRBV5-1 and TRBJ2-7, with 10 bases lining up with TRBD1. The V segment lost 3 bases and the J segment 5 bases; nucleotides outside the gene matches: 8. The CDR3 has 15 amino acids. CDR1 is SGHRS, CDR2 YFSETQ, per germline.

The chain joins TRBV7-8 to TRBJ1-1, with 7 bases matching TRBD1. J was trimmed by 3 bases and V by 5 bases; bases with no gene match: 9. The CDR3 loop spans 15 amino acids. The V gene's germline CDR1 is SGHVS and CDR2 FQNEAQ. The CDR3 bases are TGTGCCAGCAGCCAAGAACAGGGGTCCTACACTGAAGCTTTCTTT. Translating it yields CASSQEQGSYTEAFF.

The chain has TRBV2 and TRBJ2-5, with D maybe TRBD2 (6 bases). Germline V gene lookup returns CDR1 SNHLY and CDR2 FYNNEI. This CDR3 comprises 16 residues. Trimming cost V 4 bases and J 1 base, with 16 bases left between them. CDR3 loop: CASSVREGGGQETQYF. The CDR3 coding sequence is TGTGCCAGCAGTGTTCGCGAGGGAGGAGGCCAAGAGACCCAGTACTTC.